This TCR beta chain was sequenced in a study of blood T cell repertoires in COVID-19. Background on the study: The cDNA or gDNA used as material had been derived from T cells, B-cell-depleted T cells, or PBMCs.

Per the study methods: It was from reference gene primer amplification that nucleated cell counts were estimated. The protocol was immunoSEQ multiplex PCR, while the TCRdb copy is restricted to in-frame clones and leaves out a portion. V and J calls and clone size are given by that table; D and trimming were obtained from the DNA. Of 150,000 or so clones in the sample, around 85% are singletons; the top ten hold 0.6% to 0.7%. The CDR3 sequence is 14 residues long. Germline V gives CDR1 LNHDA, CDR2 SQIVND (reference sequence). The V gene lost 5 bases and the J gene lost 0 bases, with 10 bases spanning the gap. Seattle patients were enrolled during active infection and followed longitudinally.

The sequencing sample was made of peripheral blood. V and J are TRBV19 and TRBJ1-1; unclear D gene. This receptor was identified in a man in his fifties or sixties with COVID-19, enrolled during active disease. The chain's CDR3 is CASSLTKLNTEAFF. CDR3 nucleotide sequence: TGTGCCAGTAGTTTGACAAAATTGAACACTGAAGCTTTCTTT. Full variable domain (remainder filled in from reference TRBV19 and TRBJ1-1): DGGITQSPKYLFRKEGQNVTLSCEQNLNHDAMYWYRQDPGQGLRLIYYSQIVNDFQKGDIAEGYSVSREKKESFPLTVTSAQKNPTAFYLCASSLTKLNTEAFFGQGTRLTVV.